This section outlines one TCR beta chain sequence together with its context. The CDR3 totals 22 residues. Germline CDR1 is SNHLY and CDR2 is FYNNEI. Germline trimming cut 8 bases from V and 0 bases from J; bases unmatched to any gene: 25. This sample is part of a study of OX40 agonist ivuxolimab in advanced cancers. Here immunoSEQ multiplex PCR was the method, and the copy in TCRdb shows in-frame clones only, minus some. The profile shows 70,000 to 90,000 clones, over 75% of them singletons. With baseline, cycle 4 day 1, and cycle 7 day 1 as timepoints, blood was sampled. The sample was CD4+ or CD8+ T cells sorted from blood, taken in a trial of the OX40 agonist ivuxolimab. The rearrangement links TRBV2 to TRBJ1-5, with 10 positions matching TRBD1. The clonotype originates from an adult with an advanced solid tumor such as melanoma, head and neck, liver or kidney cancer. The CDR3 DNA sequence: TGTGCCAGCCTAGAAGACCTCTCAACCGGGACAGGGGCTGATTATAGCAATCAGCCCCAGCATTTT. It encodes CASLEDLSTGTGADYSNQPQHF.